This T cell receptor (beta chain) appears in the sequencing data of a study of T cell clonotyping in hematopoietic cell transplantation. The method was immunoSEQ multiplex PCR; TCRdb's version includes in-frame clones alone and lacks a portion of them. The sample lists about 29,000 clones, 90% to 95% occurring once. CDR1 is SGHKS and CDR2 is YYEKEE in the germline V gene (reference sequence). The CDR3 has 14 amino acids. V was pared by 0 bases and J by 5 bases, with 9 bases between. Source: PBMCs, taken 100 days after allogeneic stem cell transplant. The gene calls are TRBV5-5 and TRBJ1-5, with D unresolved. The sequence derives from a female patient in her forties or fifties who had an allogeneic stem cell transplant from a related donor, so the T cells may come from the graft donor. Some clones in this sample may be carry-over from other donors' samples. CDR3 protein: CASSLGLSDQPQHF. The CDR3 DNA reads TGTGCCAGCAGCTTGGGCCTATCTGATCAGCCCCAGCATTTT.